These T cell receptor beta chains were read from a single sample in a study of CD8 T cells in Susac syndrome. Via MiXCR, TCRdb re-called the immunoSEQ multiplex PCR reads, giving one row per CDR3 protein. The sample shows 150,000 to 200,000 distinct CDR3 sequences, approximately 94% of them seen only once. Sequenced: CD4+ T cells from PBMCs. The source of these receptors is a human donor with Susac syndrome. Both conserved end residues are part of each CDR3. The D gene is left open where the match is weak. Expanded clones are given a class, and other clones once, few, many or no size at all.

j_call: TRBJ2-3
v_call: TRBV5-4
clone_size: NA
d_call: TRBD2
cdr3_nt: TGTGCCAGCAGCTTGGGGCGGACTAGCCAAAGCACAGATACGCAGTATTTT
cdr3_aa: CASSLGRTSQSTDTQYF

j_call: TRBJ2-7
v_call: TRBV6-6
clone_size: NA
d_call: TRBD2
cdr3_nt: TGTGCCAGCAGCACAACTAGCGTGAGCTCCTACGAGCAGTACTTC
cdr3_aa: CASSTTSVSSYEQYF

j_call: TRBJ1-1
v_call: TRBV7-9
clone_size: NA
d_call: TRBD1
cdr3_nt: TGTGCCAGCAACGTCAGGGGGAGGGACACTGAAGCTTTCTTT
cdr3_aa: CASNVRGRDTEAFF

j_call: TRBJ2-6
v_call: TRBV4-1
clone_size: NA
d_call: TRBD1
cdr3_nt: TGCGCCAGCAGACAGGGGGAAGGCTCTGGGGCCAACGTCCTGACTTTC
cdr3_aa: CASRQGEGSGANVLTF

j_call: TRBJ2-7
v_call: TRBV9
clone_size: once
d_call: NA
cdr3_nt: TGTGCCAGCAGCCGATGGGGGGACGAGCAGTACTTC
cdr3_aa: CASSRWGDEQYF

j_call: TRBJ2-5
v_call: TRBV2
clone_size: NA
d_call: TRBD2
cdr3_nt: TGTGCCAGCATACCGGGAGGGGCTCGGGGGACCCAGTACTTC
cdr3_aa: CASIPGGARGTQYF

j_call: TRBJ1-5
v_call: TRBV29-1
clone_size: NA
d_call: NA
cdr3_nt: TGCAGCGTTGGTAGCGCTAGCAATCAGCCCCAGCATTTT
cdr3_aa: CSVGSASNQPQHF

j_call: TRBJ2-3
v_call: TRBV29-1
clone_size: NA
d_call: TRBD2
cdr3_nt: TGCAGCGTTGAAGGCATTCAGCGGGGGGGTGGCACAGATACGCAGTATTTT
cdr3_aa: CSVEGIQRGGGTDTQYF

j_call: TRBJ1-2
v_call: TRBV10-3
clone_size: NA
d_call: TRBD1
cdr3_nt: TGTGCCATCAGTGACGGGACAGGGTCTAACTATGGCTACACCTTC
cdr3_aa: CAISDGTGSNYGYTF

j_call: TRBJ2-3
v_call: TRBV9
clone_size: NA
d_call: TRBD2
cdr3_nt: TGTGCCAGCAGCGAGACGGGGGGGGATACGCAGTATTTT
cdr3_aa: CASSETGGDTQYF

j_call: TRBJ1-4
v_call: TRBV3-1
clone_size: NA
d_call: NA
cdr3_nt: TGTGCCAGCAGCCAGGCGGGATATGGACTGTTTTTT
cdr3_aa: CASSQAGYGLFF

j_call: TRBJ2-5
v_call: TRBV12-3/TRBV12-4
clone_size: few
d_call: NA
cdr3_nt: TGTGCCAGCAGTTTAGAGCGGGAGACCCAGTACTTC
cdr3_aa: CASSLERETQYF

j_call: TRBJ2-3
v_call: TRBV10-2
clone_size: once
d_call: TRBD1
cdr3_nt: TGCGCCAGCACCGCCAACAGGGGATTCACAGATACGCAGTATTTT
cdr3_aa: CASTANRGFTDTQYF

j_call: TRBJ1-4
v_call: TRBV29-1
clone_size: once
d_call: TRBD1
cdr3_nt: TGCAGCGTGGGGTTGACAGGGGGCAGTGAAAAACTGTTTTTT
cdr3_aa: CSVGLTGGSEKLFF

j_call: TRBJ1-6
v_call: TRBV6-1
clone_size: NA
d_call: NA
cdr3_nt: TGTGCCAGCAGTGAAGGGACCATGGGGAATTCACCCCTCCACTTT
cdr3_aa: CASSEGTMGNSPLHF

j_call: TRBJ2-7
v_call: TRBV5-1
clone_size: few
d_call: NA
cdr3_nt: TGCGCCAGCAGATTGGACGCCTACGAGCAGTACTTC
cdr3_aa: CASRLDAYEQYF

j_call: TRBJ2-4
v_call: TRBV9
clone_size: NA
d_call: NA
cdr3_nt: TGTGCCAGCAGCGTAGAGCCAGGGGTGAGCATTCAGTACTTC
cdr3_aa: CASSVEPGVSIQYF

j_call: TRBJ2-7
v_call: TRBV29-1
clone_size: NA
d_call: NA
cdr3_nt: TGCAGCGTTGGGGGACTGCGGGGCAGGGCAGACTACGAGCAGTACTTC
cdr3_aa: CSVGGLRGRADYEQYF

j_call: TRBJ2-1
v_call: TRBV4-2
clone_size: NA
d_call: TRBD2
cdr3_nt: TGTGCCAGCAGCCAAGATCTAGCGGGGAACAATGAGCAGTTCTTC
cdr3_aa: CASSQDLAGNNEQFF

j_call: TRBJ2-5
v_call: TRBV27
clone_size: NA
d_call: TRBD2
cdr3_nt: TGTGCCAGTAGAGGACGGGGGGTTAGGTGGGAGACCCAGTACTTC
cdr3_aa: CASRGRGVRWETQYF

j_call: TRBJ2-5
v_call: TRBV30
clone_size: NA
d_call: TRBD1
cdr3_nt: TGTGCCTGGGAGACAGGGCAAGAGACCCAGTACTTC
cdr3_aa: CAWETGQETQYF

j_call: TRBJ1-5
v_call: TRBV10-3
clone_size: NA
d_call: NA
cdr3_nt: TGTGCCACTGGTGGGGGTAGCAATCAGCCCCAGCATTTT
cdr3_aa: CATGGGSNQPQHF

j_call: TRBJ2-5
v_call: TRBV5-4
clone_size: once
d_call: TRBD1
cdr3_nt: TGTGCCAGCAGCTCCAGGGACAGGGGCACGGAGACCCAGTACTTC
cdr3_aa: CASSSRDRGTETQYF

j_call: TRBJ2-5
v_call: TRBV7-6
clone_size: NA
d_call: NA
cdr3_nt: TGTGCCAGCAGGGCCGTGGCGGGAGAGACCCAGTACTTC
cdr3_aa: CASRAVAGETQYF

j_call: TRBJ1-1
v_call: TRBV10-3
clone_size: NA
d_call: TRBD1
cdr3_nt: TGTGCCATCAGTGGGACGGGACAGAAGAACACTGAAGCTTTCTTT
cdr3_aa: CAISGTGQKNTEAFF

j_call: TRBJ1-6
v_call: TRBV30
clone_size: NA
d_call: NA
cdr3_nt: TGTGCCTGGAAGGAGGGAAATTCACCCCTCCACTTT
cdr3_aa: CAWKEGNSPLHF

j_call: TRBJ2-5
v_call: TRBV7-2
clone_size: NA
d_call: NA
cdr3_nt: TGTGCCAGCCATCGGGGAAATCAAGAGACCCAGTACTTC
cdr3_aa: CASHRGNQETQYF

j_call: TRBJ1-5
v_call: TRBV5-1
clone_size: few
d_call: NA
cdr3_nt: TGCGCCAGCAGCTTGGGGGCAGGGGAGGCTCAGCCCCAGCATTTT
cdr3_aa: CASSLGAGEAQPQHF

j_call: TRBJ1-1
v_call: TRBV23-1
clone_size: NA
d_call: NA
cdr3_nt: TGCGCCAGCAGTCACGATGAAGCTTTCTTT
cdr3_aa: CASSHDEAFF

j_call: TRBJ1-4
v_call: TRBV6-5
clone_size: NA
d_call: NA
cdr3_nt: TGTGCCAGCGCCCTTAATGGGACCCCCAATGAAAAACTGTTTTTT
cdr3_aa: CASALNGTPNEKLFF

j_call: TRBJ2-6
v_call: TRBV5-1
clone_size: NA
d_call: NA
cdr3_nt: TGCGCCAGCAGACCGGACGTCTCTGGGGCCAACGTCCTGACTTTC
cdr3_aa: CASRPDVSGANVLTF

j_call: TRBJ2-5
v_call: TRBV7-7
clone_size: NA
d_call: TRBD1
cdr3_nt: TGTGCCAGCAGCCCGGGACAGGGGCCCCAAGAGACCCAGTACTTC
cdr3_aa: CASSPGQGPQETQYF

j_call: TRBJ2-5
v_call: TRBV25-1
clone_size: NA
d_call: TRBD1
cdr3_nt: TGTGCCAGCAGTGAATTAGGGGACAGGGAAGAGACCCAGTACTTC
cdr3_aa: CASSELGDREETQYF

j_call: TRBJ1-4
v_call: TRBV20-1
clone_size: NA
d_call: NA
cdr3_nt: TGCAGTGCAGGGAGGGGCACGGGTGAAAAACTGTTTTTT
cdr3_aa: CSAGRGTGEKLFF

j_call: TRBJ1-1
v_call: TRBV3-1
clone_size: NA
d_call: NA
cdr3_nt: TGTGCCAGCAGCCAAGATTTGGGCGGGATTGAAGCTTTCTTT
cdr3_aa: CASSQDLGGIEAFF

j_call: TRBJ2-3
v_call: TRBV3-1
clone_size: once
d_call: TRBD2
cdr3_nt: TGTGCCAGCAGCCAACTCTCGGGGGGAAGGTATTTT
cdr3_aa: CASSQLSGGRYF

j_call: TRBJ2-5
v_call: TRBV5-4
clone_size: NA
d_call: NA
cdr3_nt: TGTGCCAGCAGCGGACAAATGGGTGAGGAGACCCAGTACTTC
cdr3_aa: CASSGQMGEETQYF

j_call: TRBJ2-2
v_call: TRBV6-5
clone_size: NA
d_call: NA
cdr3_nt: TGTGCCAGCAGCCGACGTATGGGGACCGGGGAGCTGTTTTTT
cdr3_aa: CASSRRMGTGELFF

j_call: TRBJ2-3
v_call: TRBV5-1
clone_size: once
d_call: TRBD2
cdr3_nt: TGCGCCAGCAGCTTCCTGACTAGCGGGGGGACCACAGATACGCAGTATTTT
cdr3_aa: CASSFLTSGGTTDTQYF

j_call: TRBJ1-4
v_call: TRBV5-4
clone_size: NA
d_call: TRBD1
cdr3_nt: TGTGCCAGCAGCCCGGGGTCAGGGACAGGGAATGAAAAACTGTTTTTT
cdr3_aa: CASSPGSGTGNEKLFF

j_call: TRBJ2-3
v_call: TRBV12-3/TRBV12-4
clone_size: NA
d_call: NA
cdr3_nt: TGTGCCAGCAGTTTAGCCCGGGGGCTCATCACAGATACGCAGTATTTT
cdr3_aa: CASSLARGLITDTQYF

j_call: TRBJ1-2
v_call: TRBV10-3
clone_size: NA
d_call: NA
cdr3_nt: TGTGCCACCCGCGAGGACATCAACTATGGCTACACCTTC
cdr3_aa: CATREDINYGYTF

j_call: TRBJ2-1
v_call: TRBV5-6
clone_size: NA
d_call: TRBD1
cdr3_nt: TGTGCCAGCAGCTTGGGGATCCAGGGGGACCGAAAGTTCTTC
cdr3_aa: CASSLGIQGDRKFF

j_call: TRBJ2-5
v_call: TRBV20-1
clone_size: once
d_call: NA
cdr3_nt: TGCAGTGCTAGAGATTGGTTAAGCCAGGGCGGCGAGACCCAGTACTTC
cdr3_aa: CSARDWLSQGGETQYF

j_call: TRBJ1-5
v_call: TRBV20-1
clone_size: NA
d_call: TRBD1
cdr3_nt: TGCAGTGCTAGACAGACAGGGGGGTATCAGCCCCAGCATTTT
cdr3_aa: CSARQTGGYQPQHF

j_call: TRBJ2-5
v_call: TRBV9
clone_size: NA
d_call: NA
cdr3_nt: TGTGCCAGCAGCGCTGGAGGACAGTACCAAGAGACCCAGTACTTC
cdr3_aa: CASSAGGQYQETQYF

j_call: TRBJ2-7
v_call: TRBV3-1
clone_size: once
d_call: NA
cdr3_nt: TGTGCCAGCAGCCAAGAATCCGGGGGGCCTTCCTACGAGCAGTACTTC
cdr3_aa: CASSQESGGPSYEQYF